This T cell receptor (beta chain) was obtained from a study of T cells in Graves' hyperthyroidism and ophthalmopathy. Amplified TCR beta CDR3 regions came from RNA transcripts. HTBI primers drove first-round RT-PCR of the TCR CDR3. TCRdb fed the multiplex PCR reads into MiXCR, producing one record per CDR3 protein. The sample records about 640,000 distinct CDR3 sequences, around 20% being singletons. There are 16 residues in the CDR3. Germline loops: CDR1 SGHDT, CDR2 YYEEEE. V lost 0 bases, J lost 3 bases, and 16 bases lay in between. The sample consisted of blood. J is TRBJ2-7 and V is TRBV5-6, with D perhaps being TRBD1 or TRBD2 (5 bases each). This receptor was obtained from a man younger than 45 with Graves' ophthalmopathy. The CDR3 nucleotides are TGTGCCAGCAGCTTGGCCGCTAGAAGGGACGGCTACGAGCAGTACTTC. Translation: CASSLAARRDGYEQYF.